The entry that follows covers one T cell receptor (beta chain) sequence. This sample is drawn from a study of control samples from healthy donors and cancer patients. TCRdb keeps only in-frame clones here, not all; method: immunoSEQ multiplex PCR. The table lists 75,000 to 90,000 clones, 70% to 90% of them singletons. The length of the CDR3 is 13 residues. Germline V lookup: CDR1 SGHDN, CDR2 FVKESK. The V end lost 4 bases, the J end lost 6 bases, and 9 bases lay between the germline ends. The rearrangement uses TRBV14 and TRBJ2-2; tentatively, D is TRBD2 (5 bases). The clonotype originates from a man aged 50 to 59 in good health. Sequenced: blood. This CDR3 reads CASSRAVAGELFF. In DNA form, the CDR3 reads TGTGCCAGCAGCCGAGCGGTAGCCGGGGAGCTGTTTTTT.